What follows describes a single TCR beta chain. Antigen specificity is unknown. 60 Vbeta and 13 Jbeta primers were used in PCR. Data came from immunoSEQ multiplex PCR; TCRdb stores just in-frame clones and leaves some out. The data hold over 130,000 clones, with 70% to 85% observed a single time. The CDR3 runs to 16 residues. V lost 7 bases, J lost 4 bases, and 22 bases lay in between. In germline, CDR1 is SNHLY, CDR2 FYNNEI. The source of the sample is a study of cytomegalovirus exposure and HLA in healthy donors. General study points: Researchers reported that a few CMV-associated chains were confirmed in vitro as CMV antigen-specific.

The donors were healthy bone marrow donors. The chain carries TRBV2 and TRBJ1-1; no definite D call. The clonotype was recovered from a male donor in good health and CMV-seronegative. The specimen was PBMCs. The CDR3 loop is CASMGQGSMSGTEAFF. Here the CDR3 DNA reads TGTGCCAGCATGGGCCAAGGAAGTATGAGTGGCACTGAAGCTTTCTTT.